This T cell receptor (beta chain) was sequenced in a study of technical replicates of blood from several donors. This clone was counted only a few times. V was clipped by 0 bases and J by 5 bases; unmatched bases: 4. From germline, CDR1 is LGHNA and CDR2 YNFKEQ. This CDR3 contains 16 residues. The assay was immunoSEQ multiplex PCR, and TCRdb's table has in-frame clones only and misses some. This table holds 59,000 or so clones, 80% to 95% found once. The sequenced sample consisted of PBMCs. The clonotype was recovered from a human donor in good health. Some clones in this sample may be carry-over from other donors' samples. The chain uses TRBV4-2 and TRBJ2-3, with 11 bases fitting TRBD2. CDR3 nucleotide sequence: TGTGCCAGCAGCCAAGAGAAAGGGACTAGCGGAGATACGCAGTATTTT. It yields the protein CASSQEKGTSGDTQYF.